This T cell receptor (beta chain) was captured by sequencing in a study of T cells in Graves' hyperthyroidism and ophthalmopathy. This clonotype was counted ten times or more. Antigen unknown. Study observations and caveats: The model anticipated ophthalmopathy a median about six months pre-onset. Most thyroid clonotypes expanded above 0.001 were also detected in blood.

Researchers defined stable Graves' hyperthyroidism as no ophthalmopathy progression within 18 months. Diagnostic assessment was based on clinical symptoms, serum thyroxine and TRAb, thyroid ultrasound and orbital computed tomography. TCR beta CDR3 region amplification was performed from RNA transcripts. The HTBI set primed first-round TCR CDR3 RT-PCR. TCRdb re-called the multiplex PCR reads with MiXCR, one entry per CDR3 protein. The data show 460,000 or so distinct CDR3 sequences, 13% to 15% seen once. This CDR3 region has 14 residues. Per the germline V gene, CDR1 is GTSNPN and CDR2 is SVGIG (reference sequence). V was pared by 2 bases and J by 4 bases, with 12 bases between.

The sequencing input was blood. This TCR was recovered from a woman aged 18-35 years with Graves' hyperthyroidism. The rearrangement links TRBV30 to TRBJ1-3, with a possible D match to TRBD1 (6 bases). The CDR3, as DNA: TGTGCCTGGAGTTCAGGGGTGACAGGAAACACCATATATTTT. Amino acid sequence: CAWSSGVTGNTIYF. The variable domain in full, completed from reference TRBV30 and TRBJ1-3, reads SQTIHQWPATLVQPVGSPLSLECTVEGTSNPNLYWYRQAAGRGLQLLFYSVGIGQISSEVPQNLSASRPQDRQFILSSKKLLLSDSGFYLCAWSSGVTGNTIYFGEGSWLTVV.